This T cell receptor beta chain was sequenced during a study of CD8 T cells in Susac syndrome. The study, taken as a whole, reports: In its TCR sequencing and HLA analysis, the study acknowledged that the number of individuals was relatively small.

V dropped 6 bases and J dropped 7 bases, with 13 bases sitting between them. The CDR3 is 13 amino acids. Per the germline V gene, CDR1 is MNHNS and CDR2 is SASEGT. Roughly 0.45 to 1 ug RNA was reverse transcribed with random hexamers. Amplification of TCR beta CDR3 used immunoSEQ multiplex PCR across 54 Vbeta and 13 Jbeta. A single record per CDR3 protein comes from TCRdb applying MiXCR to the immunoSEQ multiplex PCR reads. The sample contains approximately 65,000 distinct CDR3 sequences, around 94% of which appear only once. Worth noting for this clonotype: No antigen is known for it.

This chain joins TRBV6-1 and TRBJ1-5; TRBD1 might be the D (5 bases). Sequenced: CD8+ T cells from PBMCs. This receptor was obtained from a human donor in good health. The CDR3 region is CASSPGTGQPQHF. Here the CDR3 DNA reads TGTGCCAGCAGCCCTGGGACGGGACAGCCCCAGCATTTT.